A selection of T cell receptor beta chains follows, all from one sample in a study of blood T cells in healthy people across ages. TCRdb reanalysed the 5' RACE reads using MiXCR and keeps one entry per CDR3 protein. The table lists some 710,000 distinct CDR3 sequences, around half of them singletons. Sequencing used blood. Receptors originate from an elderly man in good health. The CDR3 runs from the conserved cysteine through the conserved F or W. A D gene is named only where the DNA matches it firmly. Clone size is not always given. Where it is, it says once, few, many or a class for expanded clones.

TRBJ2-7,TRBV7-2,.,.,TGTGCCAGCAGCGTCTTACTGGGCTACGAGCAGTACTTC,CASSVLLGYEQYF
TRBJ1-2,TRBV20-1,.,.,TGCAGTGCTAGATTCCCCCGGGACAACTATGGCTACACCTTC,CSARFPRDNYGYTF
TRBJ1-6,TRBV12-3/TRBV12-4,.,.,TGTGCCAGCAGCAGCTCGGCGTCTAATTCACCCCTCCACTTT,CASSSSASNSPLHF
TRBJ2-1,TRBV5-1,TRBD1,once,TGCGCCAGCAGCTTGGCCGGGACAGGGAGCGAGCAGTTCTTC,CASSLAGTGSEQFF
TRBJ2-4,TRBV7-7,.,few,TGTGCCAGCAGCCCGGACCCCGCAGGCATTCAGTACTTC,CASSPDPAGIQYF
TRBJ2-5,TRBV4-2,.,.,TGTGCCAGCAGCCAAGATGAAGGGCCAGAGACCCAGTACTTC,CASSQDEGPETQYF
TRBJ1-1,TRBV5-1,.,many,TGCGCCAGCAGCCGTGACATGAACACTGAAGCTTTCTTT,CASSRDMNTEAFF
TRBJ2-4,TRBV7-2,.,few,TGTGCCAGCAGCTTAGTGGCTAGTGACATTCAGTACTTC,CASSLVASDIQYF
TRBJ1-4,TRBV20-1,.,few,TGCAGTGCTAGAGACGGGGGGCAGGGGAGCGAAAAACTGTTTTTT,CSARDGGQGSEKLFF
TRBJ2-4,TRBV21-1,.,.,TGTGCCAGCATTTTCGAAAACATTCAGTACTTC,CASIFENIQYF
TRBJ2-2,TRBV4-2,TRBD1,.,TGTGCCAGCAGGCAGTGGACAGGAGAGGGCGGGGAGCTGTTTTTT,CASRQWTGEGGELFF
TRBJ1-6,TRBV7-2,.,once,TGTGCCAGCAGGGGTGAAGGGAGCTCCTATAATTCACCCCTCCACTTT,CASRGEGSSYNSPLHF
TRBJ2-5,TRBV20-1,.,.,TGCAGTGCTAGTAACATACAAGAGACCCAGTACTTC,CSASNIQETQYF
TRBJ2-5,TRBV7-2,.,.,TGTGCCAGCAGCTTAATGGGGCATAGGCAGTACTTC,CASSLMGHRQYF
TRBJ1-5,TRBV20-1,TRBD1,few,TGCAGTGCCCGGGGACAGGGTGATCCCCAGCATTTT,CSARGQGDPQHF
TRBJ2-1,TRBV4-2,TRBD1,.,TGTGCCAGCAGCCAAGATATGGGACAGCCCAATGAGCAGTTCTTC,CASSQDMGQPNEQFF
TRBJ2-3,TRBV20-1,TRBD2,.,TGCAGTGCTACCCTCCTAGCGGGAACAGATACGCAGTATTTT,CSATLLAGTDTQYF
TRBJ2-7,TRBV7-2,.,.,TGTGCCAGCAGCAATCTAGGGGTCCCTGGGAATGAGCAGTACTTC,CASSNLGVPGNEQYF